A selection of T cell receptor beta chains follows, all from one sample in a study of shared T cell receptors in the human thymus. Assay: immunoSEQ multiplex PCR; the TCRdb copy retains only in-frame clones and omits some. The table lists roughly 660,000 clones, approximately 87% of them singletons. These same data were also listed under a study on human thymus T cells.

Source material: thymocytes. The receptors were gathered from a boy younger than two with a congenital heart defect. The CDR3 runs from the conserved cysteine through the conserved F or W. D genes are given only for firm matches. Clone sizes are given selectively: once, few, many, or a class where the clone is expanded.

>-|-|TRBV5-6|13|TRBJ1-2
TGTGCCAGCAGTTTTCACAGGAACTATGGCTACACCTTC
CASSFHRNYGYTF
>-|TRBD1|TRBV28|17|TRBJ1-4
TGTGCCAGCAGCACAAGAGCCGACAGGGGCACTAATGAAAAACTGTTTTTT
CASSTRADRGTNEKLFF
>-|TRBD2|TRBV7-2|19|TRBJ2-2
TGTGCCAGCAGCTTAGATCGCGTCGGACTAGCGGATATAACCGGGGAGCTGTTTTTT
CASSLDRVGLADITGELFF
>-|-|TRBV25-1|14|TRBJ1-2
TGTGCCAGCAGTGAATCCCAGGGACTCTATGGCTACACCTTC
CASSESQGLYGYTF
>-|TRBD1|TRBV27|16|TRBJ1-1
TGTGCCAGCAGTTTGGCCGGGACAGGGCCTCAGCCTGAAGCTTTCTTT
CASSLAGTGPQPEAFF
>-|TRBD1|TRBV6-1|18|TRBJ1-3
TGTGCCAGCAGTGAAGCGCTTCGGACAGGCACGACTGGAAACACCATATATTTT
CASSEALRTGTTGNTIYF
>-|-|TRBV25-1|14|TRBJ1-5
TGTGCCAGCAGTGAGGTGAGTGAGGATCAGCCCCAGCATTTT
CASSEVSEDQPQHF
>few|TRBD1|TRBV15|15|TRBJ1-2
TGTGCCACCAGCAGCGGGACAGAGGCTAACTATGGCTACACCTTC
CATSSGTEANYGYTF
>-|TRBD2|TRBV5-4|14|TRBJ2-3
TGTGCCATCCTACTAGCGGGGGACTTAGATACGCAGTATTTT
CAILLAGDLDTQYF
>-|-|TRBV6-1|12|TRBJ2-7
TGTGCCAGCAGTGAGGGCCTAGCGAAGCAGTACTTC
CASSEGLAKQYF
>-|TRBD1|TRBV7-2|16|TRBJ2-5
TGTGCCAGCAGCTTAGCCGGGACAGCGGACCAAGAGACCCAGTACTTC
CASSLAGTADQETQYF
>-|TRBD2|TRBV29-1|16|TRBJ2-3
TGCAGCGTTGACTGGGGACTAGCGGGGAGCACAGATACGCAGTATTTT
CSVDWGLAGSTDTQYF
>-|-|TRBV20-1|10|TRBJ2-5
TGCACCCGGGACCAAGAGACCCAGTACTTC
CTRDQETQYF